The next 21 T cell receptor beta chains were all read from a single sample in a study of identical twins. MiXCR, applied by TCRdb to the 5' RACE reads, yields one record per CDR3 protein. This sample has some 900,000 distinct CDR3 sequences, with roughly 12% found just once. This same sample was also part of a study on yellow fever vaccine responses in identical twins.

The source material was PBMCs. The receptor source for this set is a woman between 18 and 29 years old in good health.

This clonotype was counted at least ten times. The chain uses TRBV20-1 and TRBJ2-2; TRBD1 matches 11 bases. The junction had 9 bases not matched to a gene; V was cut back by 6 bases and J by 3 bases. CDR1 is DFQATT, CDR2 SNEGSKA, per germline (reference sequence). The CDR3 runs to 16 residues. CDR3 nucleotide sequence: TGCAGTGCGAGACCCGGGACAGGGGGGGACACCGGGGAGCTGTTTTTT. Translation: CSARPGTGGDTGELFF.

The chain employs TRBV25-1 and TRBJ2-7, with D uncertain. Germline V gene lookup returns CDR1 MGHDK and CDR2 SYGVNS. This CDR3 comprises 13 residues. The V end lost 1 base, the J end lost 4 bases, and 8 bases lay between the germline ends. The CDR3 bases are TGTGCCAGCAGTGAATTTGGGGAATACGAGCAGTACTTC. This encodes CASSEFGEYEQYF.

This clonotype was seen at least ten times. The genes are TRBV5-1 and TRBJ2-1; D possibly uses TRBD1 or TRBD2 (5 bases each). Germline CDR1 and CDR2: SGHRS and YFSETQ. Trimming took off 7 bases at V and 6 bases at J, with 11 bases between the two ends. The CDR3 is 12 amino acids. The CDR3 region is CASGSGSNEQFF. The CDR3 DNA follows: TGCGCCAGCGGTTCAGGGAGCAATGAGCAGTTCTTC.

This clonotype occurred a few times. V and J are TRBV7-9 and TRBJ1-6; D is uncertain. This CDR3 contains 13 residues. V was pared by 1 base and J by 10 bases, with 8 bases between. Germline CDR1 reads SEHNR; CDR2 reads FQNEAQ (reference sequence). The chain's CDR3 is CASSLVEASPLHF. CDR3 DNA sequence: TGTGCCAGCAGCTTAGTGGAGGCGTCACCCCTCCACTTT.

This clonotype was recorded many times. The chain is built from TRBV5-1 and TRBJ1-1; 7 bases line up with TRBD1. The CDR3 length is 15 residues. Unmatched junction bases numbered 3, after V lost 0 bases and J lost 1 base. Germline CDR1 reads SGHRS; CDR2 reads YFSETQ. The CDR3 bases are TGCGCCAGCAGCTTGGGGACAGGCCGGAACACTGAAGCTTTCTTT. Amino acids: CASSLGTGRNTEAFF. Filled out from reference TRBV5-1 and TRBJ1-1, the complete variable domain reads KAGVTQTPRYLIKTRGQQVTLSCSPISGHRSVSWYQQTPGQGLQFLFEYFSETQRNKGNFPGRFSGRQFSNSRSEMNVSTLELGDSALYLCASSLGTGRNTEAFFGQGTRLTVV.

This clonotype was recorded at least ten times. CDR3 nucleotides: TGCGCCAGCAGCGAGGACAGACGCTATGGCTACACCTTC. This translates into CASSEDRRYGYTF. The V gene is TRBV5-1, the J gene TRBJ1-2; TRBD1 might be the D (6 bases). The germline V gene has CDR1 SGHRS and CDR2 YFSETQ. The V and J ends lost 4 bases and 4 bases respectively, with 11 bases between them. The CDR3 extends over 13 amino acids.

This sequence joins TRBV3-1 and TRBJ2-1, with 15 bases lining up with TRBD2. CDR1 and CDR2 from the germline V gene are LGHDT and YNNKEL (reference sequence). The CDR3 length is 17 residues. V trimming: 4 bases; J trimming: 7 bases; junction bases outside the gene matches: 8. CDR3 residues: CASSLRSGTSGGNEQFF. The CDR3 DNA reads as TGTGCCAGCAGCCTAAGGTCCGGGACTAGCGGGGGGAATGAGCAGTTCTTC.

This clonotype has only a few counts. The chain links TRBV5-1 to TRBJ2-7; D may correspond to TRBD1 or TRBD2 (5 bases each). Trimming pared 0 bases from V and 5 bases from J, leaving 18 bases between. CDR3 size: 16 residues. Germline-derived CDR1 and CDR2 are SGHRS and YFSETQ. The CDR3 sequence: CASSLGSGAPGDEQYF. In DNA form, the CDR3 reads TGCGCCAGCAGCTTGGGGTCCGGGGCGCCTGGGGACGAGCAGTACTTC. The complete variable domain, with remaining parts taken from reference TRBV5-1 and TRBJ2-7, reads KAGVTQTPRYLIKTRGQQVTLSCSPISGHRSVSWYQQTPGQGLQFLFEYFSETQRNKGNFPGRFSGRQFSNSRSEMNVSTLELGDSALYLCASSLGSGAPGDEQYFGPGTRLTVT.

This clonotype was seen ten or more times. V is TRBV7-9 and J is TRBJ1-1; D call uncertain. Trimming took 1 base from V and 10 from J, leaving 10 bases between them. Germline values: CDR1 SEHNR, CDR2 FQNEAQ (reference sequence). The CDR3 extends over 12 amino acids. Written as DNA, the CDR3 is TGTGCCAGCAGCTTAGGATCGTCGTCAGCTTTCTTT. Translating gives CASSLGSSSAFF.

This clonotype was seen many times. This rearrangement joins TRBV5-1 to TRBJ2-1, with D unresolved. CDR1 and CDR2 (germline): SGHRS, YFSETQ. The length of the CDR3 is 15 residues. V dropped 3 bases and J dropped 0 bases, with 10 bases sitting between them. The CDR3 region has the DNA TGCGCCAGCAGCTCTGGGTTGAGCTCCTACAATGAGCAGTTCTTC. It translates to CASSSGLSSYNEQFF.

This clonotype was counted a few times. The chain employs TRBV6-1 and TRBJ1-6; TRBD1 is a possible D gene (6 bases). The CDR3 spans 16 residues. Germline values: CDR1 MNHNS, CDR2 SASEGT. V shed 6 bases and J shed 0 bases, with 12 bases lying between them. The CDR3 loop is CASSSDSSSYNSPLHF. The CDR3 DNA reads TGTGCCAGCAGCTCGGACAGCAGCTCCTATAATTCACCCCTCCACTTT.

V usage is TRBV18 and J usage is TRBJ2-7, with 11 bases identical to TRBD2. This CDR3 spans 17 amino acids. CDR1 is KGHSH, CDR2 LQKENI, per germline. The V segment lost 3 bases and the J segment 2 bases; nucleotides outside the gene matches: 9. CDR3 DNA sequence: TGTGCCAGCTCACCTCCATCCGTACTAGCGGGGGCCTACGAGCAGTACTTC. It is translated as CASSPPSVLAGAYEQYF.

This chain uses TRBV9 with TRBJ2-7, with 7 positions matching TRBD2. This CDR3 has 15 residues. Germline V gene sequence: CDR1 SGDLS, CDR2 YYNGEE. Trimming took 4 bases from V and 6 from J; bases not matched to a gene: 13. CDR3: CASSSSRREILEQYF. The CDR3 DNA follows: TGTGCCAGCAGCTCCAGTAGGCGGGAGATTCTCGAGCAGTACTTC.

This clonotype was seen a few times. CDR3 loop: CASSQDRYTNTGELFF. The DNA of the CDR3 is TGCGCCAGCAGCCAAGATCGGTATACAAACACCGGGGAGCTGTTTTTT. The V call is TRBV4-1, the J call TRBJ2-2; D remains ambiguous. Trimming stripped 0 bases from V and 2 bases from J, with 10 bases between. This CDR3 is 16 amino acids long. Germline V gene sequence: CDR1 MGHRA, CDR2 YSYEKL.

This clonotype has a handful of counts. The CDR3 sequence: CSATGGVFPQPQHF. CDR3 DNA: TGCAGTGCAACGGGTGGGGTTTTTCCTCAGCCCCAGCATTTT. This chain joins TRBV20-1 and TRBJ1-5; D is uncertain. The CDR3 covers 14 residues. Germline V CDR1 and CDR2: DFQATT, SNEGSKA (reference sequence). V lost 6 bases to trimming and J lost 6 bases, with 18 bases between them.

This clonotype was recorded at least ten times. As DNA, the CDR3 is TGCAGTGTCCCCCTTGGGCGGGACACAGATACGCAGTATTTT. Translation gives CSVPLGRDTDTQYF. The chain carries TRBV20-1 and TRBJ2-3, with a weak D call TRBD2 (6 bases). Germline CDR1 is DFQATT and CDR2 is SNEGSKA (reference sequence). The CDR3 sequence is 14 residues long. V lost 7 bases and J lost 2, with 16 bases in between.

This clonotype was detected many times. This chain uses TRBV12-3 or TRBV12-4 with TRBJ1-5; D unresolved. Trimming removed 1 base at V and 6 bases at J, with 13 bases between. This CDR3 spans 15 amino acids. CDR3 nucleotides: TGTGCCAGCAGTTTAGGGAGGGTCCCAACTCAGCCCCAGCATTTT. It specifies CASSLGRVPTQPQHF.

In DNA form, the CDR3 reads TGTGCCAGCAGCTTAGCCAGCGGGGGGGCCGAGACCCAGTACTTC. Its translation is CASSLASGGAETQYF. The rearrangement joins TRBV7-9 to TRBJ2-5; TRBD2 aligns across 10 bases. The germline gives CDR1 SEHNR, CDR2 FQNEAQ (reference sequence). The CDR3 contains 15 residues. Trimming removed 0 bases from V and 5 bases from J; junction bases left unmatched: 3.

This chain connects TRBV5-6 to TRBJ2-1, with unresolved D. V lost 0 bases to trimming and J lost 6 bases, with 7 bases between them. The CDR3 extends over 13 amino acids. Germline CDR1 reads SGHDT; CDR2 reads YYEEEE. The CDR3: CASSLELINEQFF. The CDR3 DNA follows: TGTGCCAGCAGCTTGGAGCTTATCAATGAGCAGTTCTTC.

This clonotype showed up just a few times. The chain couples TRBV6-1 to TRBJ2-7; the D gene is possibly TRBD2 (6 bases). Per germline, CDR1 MNHNS and CDR2 SASEGT. V was clipped by 6 bases and J by 7 bases, with 19 bases between them. The CDR3 sequence is 14 residues long. The CDR3 coding sequence is TGTGCCAGCAGCCAAATCGGGAGTGGTCAAGAGCAGTACTTC. This gives the protein CASSQIGSGQEQYF.

CDR3 amino acids: CASSSDRDSGTSDTQYF. The CDR3 bases are TGTGCCAGCAGCTCGGATAGGGATAGCGGGACCTCAGATACGCAGTATTTT. The rearrangement links TRBV5-6 to TRBJ2-3; TRBD2 matches 8 bases. The germline V gene has CDR1 SGHDT and CDR2 YYEEEE. The CDR3 runs 17 residues. After removal of 3 bases from V and 4 bases from J, the junction contained 13 bases not matched to a gene.